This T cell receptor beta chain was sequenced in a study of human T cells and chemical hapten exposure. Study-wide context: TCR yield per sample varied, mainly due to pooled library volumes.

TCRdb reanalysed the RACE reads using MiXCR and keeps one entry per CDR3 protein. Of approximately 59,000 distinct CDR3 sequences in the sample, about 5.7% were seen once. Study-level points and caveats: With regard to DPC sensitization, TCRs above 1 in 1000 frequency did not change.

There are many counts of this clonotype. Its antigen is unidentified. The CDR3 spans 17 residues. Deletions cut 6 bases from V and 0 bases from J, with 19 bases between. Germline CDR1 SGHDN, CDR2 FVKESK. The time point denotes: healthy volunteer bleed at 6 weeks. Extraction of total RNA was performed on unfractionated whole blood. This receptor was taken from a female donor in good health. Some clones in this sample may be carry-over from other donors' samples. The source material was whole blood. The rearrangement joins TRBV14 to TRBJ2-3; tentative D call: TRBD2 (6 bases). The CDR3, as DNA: TGTGCCAGCAGGGAGCGGGCTGCATTCCCTAGCACAGATACGCAGTATTTT. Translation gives CASRERAAFPSTDTQYF.